The 21 T cell receptor beta chains given below trace back to one sample, sequenced in a study of blood T cell repertoires in COVID-19. Only in-frame clones appear in the TCRdb table, and some are missing; sequencing was by immunoSEQ multiplex PCR. This table has roughly 250,000 clones, 75% to 95% appearing once. The sample was PBMCs or T cells enriched from blood (not recorded which). These receptors came from a woman younger than 30 who had recovered from COVID-19.

The chain carries TRBV10-3 and TRBJ2-7; 10 bases fit TRBD2. The J segment lost 6 bases and the V segment lost 3 bases, leaving 5 bases of the junction unmatched. The CDR3 length is 14 residues. Germline-derived CDR1 and CDR2 are ENHRY and SYGVKD. CDR3 amino acids: CAISESGGAPEQYF. CDR3 sequence (DNA): TGTGCCATCAGTGAAAGCGGGGGGGCCCCCGAGCAGTACTTC.

The chain uses TRBV7-9 and TRBJ2-3; no clear D. The ends were cut back, 1 base at V and 4 bases at J, with 12 bases in the middle. The CDR3 is 15 amino acids. Per the germline V gene, CDR1 is SEHNR and CDR2 is FQNEAQ (reference sequence). The CDR3 coding sequence is TGTGCCAGCAGCTTAGGGTCTTATGAGGCAGATACGCAGTATTTT. Protein product: CASSLGSYEADTQYF.

V usage is TRBV6-5 and J usage is TRBJ2-3; 7 nucleotides line up with TRBD1. The germline gives CDR1 MNHEY, CDR2 SVGAGI. The CDR3 has 14 amino acids. V dropped 6 bases and J dropped 4; count of bases not matched to a gene: 7. In nucleotides, the CDR3 is TGTGCCAGCAGCGGAACGCAGGGGGCAGATACGCAGTATTTT. Translation: CASSGTQGADTQYF.

Written as DNA, the CDR3 is TGTGCCAGCAGTGGAGAACTAGCGGGGGGTTCCTACGAGCAGTACTTC. Protein: CASSGELAGGSYEQYF. V and J are TRBV2 and TRBJ2-7; 12 nucleotides line up with TRBD2. The germline V gene has CDR1 SNHLY and CDR2 FYNNEI. The CDR3 contains 16 residues. Trimming removed 4 bases from V and 1 base from J; junction bases left unmatched: 5.

The chain links TRBV27 to TRBJ2-1; the D gene is possibly TRBD1 (6 bases). CDR3 size: 13 residues. Germline V gene lookup returns CDR1 MNHEY and CDR2 SMNVEV (reference sequence). Trimming left V 9 bases short and J 4 bases short, with 13 bases between. The CDR3 coding sequence is TGTGCCAGTGCCGGGACAATTTACAATGAGCAGTTCTTC. Protein product: CASAGTIYNEQFF.

The chain recombines TRBV3-1 (or the pseudogene TRBV3-2) with TRBJ1-2; weak D call: TRBD1 (6 bases). This CDR3 comprises 15 residues. V lost 0 bases to trimming and J lost 7 bases, with 15 bases between them. CDR1 LGHDT and CDR2 YNNKEL come from the germline V gene (reference sequence). CDR3 nucleotide sequence: TGTGCCAGCAGCCAAGATTGGGCGGGGGCGAGTGGCTACACCTTC. Its translation: CASSQDWAGASGYTF.

V and J are TRBV5-1 and TRBJ2-3; 15 bases align to TRBD2. V lost 5 bases, J lost 3 bases, and 4 bases stayed unmatched. There are 16 residues in the CDR3. The germline V gene encodes CDR1 SGHRS and CDR2 YFSETQ. The chain's CDR3 is CASRDGTSGRTDTQYF. DNA for the CDR3: TGCGCCAGCAGGGACGGGACTAGCGGGAGGACAGATACGCAGTATTTT.

In this sample, this clone turned up once. V is TRBV29-1 and J is TRBJ2-1; weak D call: TRBD1 (6 bases). The CDR3 sequence is 14 residues long. Germline loops: CDR1 SQVTM, CDR2 ANQGSEA. Trimming cost V 7 bases and J 2 bases, with 15 bases left between them. CDR3 bases: TGCAGCGCGTCGCAGGGGACGACCTACAATGAGCAGTTCTTC. Amino acids: CSASQGTTYNEQFF.

The gene calls are TRBV11-3 and TRBJ2-2, with D unclear. With 5 bases removed from V and 8 bases from J, the gap between germline ends came to 6 bases. Per the germline V gene, CDR1 is SGHNT and CDR2 is YENEEA. The CDR3 is 11 amino acids. For the CDR3, the DNA is TGTGCCAGCAGCCCCCCAGGGGAGCTGTTTTTT. It is translated as CASSPPGELFF. Based on the CDR3 plus reference TRBV11-3 and TRBJ2-2, the full variable domain is EAGVVQSPRYKIIEKKQPVAFWCNPISGHNTLYWYLQNLGQGPELLIRYENEEAVDDSQLPKDRFSAERLKGVDSTLKIQPAELGDSAVYLCASSPPGELFFGEGSRLTVL.

The chain couples TRBV19 to TRBJ1-1, with D maybe TRBD1 (5 bases). Germline V lookup: CDR1 LNHDA, CDR2 SQIVND (reference sequence). The CDR3 totals 15 residues. V was trimmed by 5 bases and J by 5 bases, leaving 18 bases between them. The CDR3 nucleotides read TGTGCCAGTAGTTTGCCCAGGGCGTGGGGAACTGAAGCTTTCTTT. Its translation is CASSLPRAWGTEAFF. The whole variable domain, remainder taken from reference TRBV19 and TRBJ1-1, is DGGITQSPKYLFRKEGQNVTLSCEQNLNHDAMYWYRQDPGQGLRLIYYSQIVNDFQKGDIAEGYSVSREKKESFPLTVTSAQKNPTAFYLCASSLPRAWGTEAFFGQGTRLTVV.

The chain couples TRBV28 to TRBJ1-5; D perhaps matches TRBD1 (5 bases). Germline CDR1 and CDR2: MDHEN and SYDVKM. The CDR3 is 14 amino acids. The V and J ends lost 8 bases and 7 bases respectively, with 18 bases between them. The CDR3 is CASAYIGGSQPQHF. In DNA form, the CDR3 reads TGTGCCAGCGCCTATATCGGGGGGTCCCAGCCCCAGCATTTT. The whole variable domain, remainder taken from reference TRBV28 and TRBJ1-5, is DVKVTQSSRYLVKRTGEKVFLECVQDMDHENMFWYRQDPGLGLRLIYFSYDVKMKEKGDIPEGYSVSREKKERFSLILESASTNQTSMYLCASAYIGGSQPQHFGDGTRLSIL.

CDR3 loop: CASSILAEYSNQPQHF. CDR3 DNA: TGTGCCAGTAGTATTTTGGCAGAATATAGCAATCAGCCCCAGCATTTT. The chain is built from TRBV19 and TRBJ1-5; no clear D. With 3 bases removed from V and 0 bases from J, the gap between germline ends came to 12 bases. CDR1 and CDR2 (germline): LNHDA, SQIVND (reference sequence). The CDR3 totals 16 residues.

This chain connects TRBV27 to TRBJ1-1; 9 bases fit TRBD1. CDR3 size: 17 residues. Looked up from germline, CDR1 is MNHEY and CDR2 is SMNVEV (reference sequence). J was trimmed by 1 base and V by 0 bases; bases with no gene match: 6. The CDR3 region is CASSLSLPGQGNTEAFF. The CDR3 nucleotides are TGTGCCAGCAGTTTATCGTTGCCGGGACAGGGGAACACTGAAGCTTTCTTT.

The CDR3 protein is CASSQDHTRGTEKLFF. For the CDR3, the DNA is TGTGCCAGCAGCCAAGATCACACCAGGGGGACTGAAAAACTGTTTTTT. The chain has TRBV4-2 and TRBJ1-4; 7 bases line up with TRBD1. V shed 0 bases, J shed 7 bases, and the junction held 8 bases outside the gene matches. Germline loops: CDR1 LGHNA, CDR2 YNFKEQ. The length of the CDR3 is 16 residues.

This clone was seen a handful of times. V is TRBV6-4 and J is TRBJ2-2; 10 positions match TRBD1. This CDR3 is 16 amino acids long. V lost 6 bases, J lost 4 bases, and 8 bases stayed unmatched. CDR1 is MRHNA and CDR2 is SNTAGT in the germline V gene. The CDR3 DNA reads as TGTGCCAGCAGCGACGAGGGACAGGGGACCACCGGGGAGCTGTTTTTT. It codes for CASSDEGQGTTGELFF.

This chain connects TRBV5-1 to TRBJ2-7; D unclear. Trimming shortened V by 0 bases and J by 2 bases, and 9 bases separated the two germline ends. The CDR3 extends over 14 amino acids. The germline CDR1 and CDR2 sequences are SGHRS and YFSETQ. The chain's CDR3 is CASSLEGRAYEQYF. The CDR3 nucleotides are TGCGCCAGCAGCTTGGAAGGCCGGGCCTACGAGCAGTACTTC.

This clone showed up just once. The chain employs TRBV5-4 and TRBJ2-1; D remains ambiguous. The CDR3 spans 12 residues. Germline CDR1 reads SGHNT; CDR2 reads YYREEE (reference sequence). Trimming removed 2 bases at V and 7 bases at J, with 7 bases between. The CDR3 region is CASSFFPNEQFF. Here the CDR3 DNA reads TGTGCCAGCAGCTTCTTTCCGAATGAGCAGTTCTTC.

The rearrangement links TRBV27 to TRBJ2-7; D may be TRBD2 (7 bases). This CDR3 has 15 residues. In germline, CDR1 is MNHEY, CDR2 SMNVEV (reference sequence). With 3 bases removed from V and 4 bases from J, the gap between germline ends came to 16 bases. In DNA, the CDR3 is TGTGCCAGCAGTTTGGGGGGGGCGGAGATGTACGAGCAGTACTTC. Protein sequence: CASSLGGAEMYEQYF.

This clone was picked up one time. This sequence joins TRBV28 and TRBJ1-1; possible D gene TRBD1, 5 bases. Germline assignment: CDR1 MDHEN and CDR2 SYDVKM. Between the trimmed V and J ends, which lost 6 bases and 5 bases, there was a span of 10 bases. CDR3 size: 12 residues. The CDR3 DNA is TGTGCCAGCAGAATTGGGGGGACTGAAGCTTTCTTT. It codes for CASRIGGTEAFF.

The chain carries TRBV3-1 (or the pseudogene TRBV3-2) and TRBJ2-7; 7 bases map to TRBD2. With 4 bases clipped from V and 5 bases from J, the junction kept 8 bases outside the gene matches. This CDR3 has 14 amino acids. The germline CDR1 and CDR2 sequences are LGHDT and YNNKEL (reference sequence). The DNA of the CDR3 is TGTGCCAGCAGCCCCGGGACTAAGGTAGACGAGCAGTACTTC. Protein: CASSPGTKVDEQYF.

This chain connects TRBV29-1 to TRBJ2-3; 7 bases map to TRBD1. Per the germline V gene, CDR1 is SQVTM and CDR2 is ANQGSEA. V trimming: 6 bases; J trimming: 4 bases; junction bases outside the gene matches: 4. The CDR3 has 12 residues. This CDR3 reads CSVSTGSDTQYF. The CDR3 DNA is TGCAGCGTATCGACAGGGTCAGATACGCAGTATTTT.